These 25 T cell receptor beta chains were sequenced from one sample in a study of T cells in Graves' hyperthyroidism and ophthalmopathy. The CDR3 regions of TCR beta were amplified from RNA transcripts. When the TCR CDR3 underwent first-round RT-PCR, the HTBI primer set was used. Using its own MiXCR run on the multiplex PCR reads, TCRdb lists one record per CDR3 protein. The sample lists about 400,000 distinct CDR3 sequences, roughly 15% occurring once. Sequencing was performed on blood. The receptor set was obtained from a man aged 18 to 29 with Graves' ophthalmopathy.

The chain carries TRBV19 and TRBJ1-3; the D is unclear. This CDR3 region has 15 residues. Germline V gives CDR1 LNHDA, CDR2 SQIVND (reference sequence). Trimming removed 1 base from V and 2 bases from J, with 9 bases in between. The CDR3 nucleotides read TGTGCCAGTAGTATAGTAACCGGGACTGGAAACACCATATATTTT. Protein sequence: CASSIVTGTGNTIYF.

This clonotype was seen repeatedly, ten times or more. The chain couples TRBV5-6 to TRBJ2-7, with D perhaps matching TRBD1 (5 bases). CDR1 SGHDT and CDR2 YYEEEE come from the germline V gene. This CDR3 region has 12 residues. V was trimmed by 5 bases and J by 2 bases, leaving 8 bases between them. CDR3 in amino acids: CASSPGTYEQYF. The CDR3, as DNA: TGTGCCAGCAGTCCAGGGACCTACGAGCAGTACTTC.

The chain has TRBV20-1 and TRBJ1-2; a weak D match, TRBD1 (6 bases). Germline values: CDR1 DFQATT, CDR2 SNEGSKA (reference sequence). The length of the CDR3 is 11 residues. V gave up 4 bases and J gave up 7 bases, with 10 bases separating them. CDR3 DNA: TGCAGTGCTAAAACAGGGTCTGGCTACACCTTC. It is translated as CSAKTGSGYTF.

In its sample, this clonotype was seen many times. The chain couples TRBV28 to TRBJ2-7, with D perhaps TRBD2 (5 bases). The CDR3 spans 17 residues. The ends were cut back, 2 bases at V and 2 bases at J, with 19 bases in the middle. Germline CDR1 is MDHEN and CDR2 is SYDVKM. The CDR3 bases are TGTGCCAGCAGTTTAGGGCGGGCTGCTTTCACTCCCTACGAGCAGTACTTC. Its translation: CASSLGRAAFTPYEQYF.

This clonotype was recorded many times. The chain uses TRBV11-1 and TRBJ2-5; D remains unclear. CDR3 length equals 14 residues. Germline V gene lookup returns CDR1 SGHAT and CDR2 FQDESV (reference sequence). V lost 2 bases, J lost 5 bases, and 12 bases lay in between. The CDR3 DNA is TGTGCCAGCAGCTTACGGCCAGGCCAGGAGACCCAGTACTTC. It encodes CASSLRPGQETQYF.

This chain connects TRBV12-3 or TRBV12-4 to TRBJ2-3, with D perhaps TRBD2 (6 bases). The CDR3 has 16 amino acids. Trimming shortened V by 3 bases and J by 2 bases, and 15 bases separated the two germline ends. The DNA of the CDR3 is TGTGCCAGCAGTTTCATCCTGGGCGGGGACACAGATACGCAGTATTTT. The encoded protein is CASSFILGGDTDTQYF.

At least ten counts were recorded for this clonotype. The chain couples TRBV7-2 to TRBJ1-2, with D possibly being TRBD1 (5 bases). CDR1 SGHTA and CDR2 FQGNSA come from the germline V gene. The CDR3 totals 11 residues. Trimming shortened V by 5 bases and J by 7 bases, and 8 bases separated the two germline ends. The CDR3 DNA reads TGTGCCAGCAGCCCCGACAGTGGCTACACCTTC. Its translation is CASSPDSGYTF.

This clonotype has a count of ten or more. The V call is TRBV5-1, the J call TRBJ2-3; D is uncertain. Trimming stripped 4 bases from V and 4 bases from J, with 13 bases between. This CDR3 is 14 amino acids long. The V gene's germline CDR1 is SGHRS and CDR2 YFSETQ. This CDR3 reads CASSPNQSPDTQYF. The DNA of the CDR3 is TGCGCCAGCAGCCCTAATCAGAGCCCAGATACGCAGTATTTT. Based on the CDR3 plus reference TRBV5-1 and TRBJ2-3, the full variable domain is KAGVTQTPRYLIKTRGQQVTLSCSPISGHRSVSWYQQTPGQGLQFLFEYFSETQRNKGNFPGRFSGRQFSNSRSEMNVSTLELGDSALYLCASSPNQSPDTQYFGPGTRLTVL.

This clonotype was detected ten times or more. This chain connects TRBV4-1 to TRBJ2-1; TRBD2 agrees at 14 bases. This CDR3 comprises 17 residues. The germline V gene has CDR1 MGHRA and CDR2 YSYEKL. Germline trimming cut 4 bases from V and 7 bases from J; bases unmatched to any gene: 9. Here the CDR3 reads CASSRLRLAGGRNEQFF. The CDR3 DNA is TGCGCCAGCAGCCGGTTAAGACTAGCGGGAGGGAGGAATGAGCAGTTCTTC.

This clonotype was recorded a few times. The V gene is TRBV12-3 or TRBV12-4, the J gene TRBJ2-4; 7 bases fit TRBD2. This CDR3 has 13 residues. V lost 5 bases and J lost 9; bases outside the gene matches: 7. CDR3 nucleotide sequence: TGTGCCAGCAGTCGAAGACTAGCTGGCATTCAGTACTTC. Protein product: CASSRRLAGIQYF.

The CDR3 bases are TGTGCCAGCAGCTTATTGATGGCGATGAACACTGAAGCTTTCTTT. It codes for CASSLLMAMNTEAFF. The chain combines TRBV7-9 with TRBJ1-1; D not resolved. Germline values: CDR1 SEHNR, CDR2 FQNEAQ (reference sequence). CDR3 size: 15 residues. The V and J ends lost 2 bases and 0 bases respectively, with 10 bases between them.

This clonotype appeared a few times. V and J are TRBV12-3 or TRBV12-4 and TRBJ2-3; D call uncertain. V gave up 4 bases and J gave up 7 bases, with 15 bases separating them. There are 14 residues in the CDR3. CDR3 nucleotide sequence: TGTGCCAGCAGTTACCCGGACGAAGTAAATACGCAGTATTTT. Encoded protein: CASSYPDEVNTQYF.

Only a few counts were recorded for this clonotype. V and J are TRBV29-1 and TRBJ2-5; D might be TRBD1 (5 bases). V was shortened by 4 bases and J by 1 base, with 16 bases between the two germline ends. Germline lookup yields CDR1 SQVTM and CDR2 ANQGSEA. The CDR3 contains 15 residues. CDR3 region: CSVGFGAQPQETQYF. The CDR3 DNA reads as TGCAGCGTTGGATTTGGGGCACAGCCCCAAGAGACCCAGTACTTC.

The chain links TRBV6-1 to TRBJ2-2, with D possibly TRBD1 on 6 matching bases. The CDR3 is 14 amino acids. Germline V gene lookup returns CDR1 MNHNS and CDR2 SASEGT. The V end lost 8 bases, the J end lost 2 bases, and 12 bases lay between the germline ends. In DNA form, the CDR3 reads TGTGCCAGCCGCATCAGGGGCAACACCGGGGAGCTGTTTTTT. It translates to CASRIRGNTGELFF.

This clonotype was seen repeatedly, ten times or more. This chain joins TRBV20-1 and TRBJ2-7; a possible D gene is TRBD1 (6 bases). This CDR3 is 12 amino acids long. Germline V gives CDR1 DFQATT, CDR2 SNEGSKA (reference sequence). Trimming took off 6 bases at V and 4 bases at J, with 13 bases between the two ends. CDR3 residues: CSAGARGYEQYF. CDR3 sequence (DNA): TGCAGTGCGGGGGCTAGAGGGTACGAGCAGTACTTC.

The table lists this clonotype with many counts. The chain couples TRBV24-1 to TRBJ2-3, with 7 bases matching TRBD2. V shed 4 bases and J 1 base; nucleotides not matched to a gene: 7. The length of the CDR3 is 16 residues. Germline lookup yields CDR1 KGHDR and CDR2 SFDVKD. The CDR3 sequence: CATSERTRVGTDTQYF. The CDR3 nucleotides are TGTGCCACCAGTGAAAGGACTAGAGTGGGCACAGATACGCAGTATTTT.

The V and J genes are TRBV12-3 or TRBV12-4 and TRBJ1-2; D unresolved. The CDR3 spans 15 residues. The V gene lost 2 bases and the J gene lost 4 bases, with 14 bases spanning the gap. The CDR3 nucleotides are TGTGCCAGCAGTTTAAGCAACCCAGGCGGCTATGGCTACACCTTC. This encodes CASSLSNPGGYGYTF.

V gene TRBV7-3 combines with J gene TRBJ2-3; D is perhaps TRBD1 or TRBD2 (6 bases each). Germline V gene data show CDR1 as SGHTA and CDR2 as FQGTGA. V lost 5 bases, J lost 5 bases, and 14 bases lay in between. The CDR3 is made up of 14 amino acids. DNA of the CDR3: TGTGCCAGCAGCGCCCCGGGGGCAGGAGATACGCAGTATTTT. This encodes CASSAPGAGDTQYF.

The J gene is TRBJ2-7, the V gene TRBV4-2; D unresolved. The V and J ends lost 1 base and 2 bases respectively, with 15 bases between them. The CDR3 sequence is 16 residues long. Germline V gene lookup returns CDR1 LGHNA and CDR2 YNFKEQ. Here the CDR3 reads CASSQVDRIGAYEQYF. CDR3 in DNA: TGTGCCAGCAGCCAAGTTGACCGTATCGGAGCCTACGAGCAGTACTTC.

This clonotype was seen many times. The V call is TRBV11-2, the J call TRBJ1-3, with D unclear. V gave up 2 bases and J gave up 2 bases, with 10 bases separating them. Germline CDR1 is SGHAT and CDR2 is FQNNGV. The CDR3 contains 15 residues. This chain's CDR3 is CASSLTGRTGNTIYF. The CDR3 DNA reads TGTGCCAGCAGCTTAACCGGGCGGACTGGAAACACCATATATTTT.

Many counts were recorded for this clonotype. The chain carries TRBV9 and TRBJ2-5, with D tentatively TRBD1 (5 bases). This CDR3 contains 16 residues. Deletions cut 0 bases from V and 1 base from J, with 13 bases between. Germline V gene lookup returns CDR1 SGDLS and CDR2 YYNGEE. The CDR3 here is CASSVAADRLQETQYF. The DNA for the CDR3 is TGTGCCAGCAGCGTAGCAGCAGACAGACTCCAAGAGACCCAGTACTTC.

This clonotype was recorded at least ten times. The V and J genes are TRBV18 and TRBJ2-7, with unresolved D. Germline V gives CDR1 KGHSH, CDR2 LQKENI. V was clipped by 8 bases and J by 3 bases, with 11 bases between them. The CDR3 spans 12 residues. CDR3 in amino acids: CASSLSYYEQYF. In nucleotides, the CDR3 is TGTGCCAGCAGCTTATCCTACTACGAGCAGTACTTC.

V is TRBV12-3 or TRBV12-4 and J is TRBJ2-7; tentatively, D is TRBD1 or TRBD2 (6 bases each). The CDR3 spans 17 residues. V was cut by 8 bases and J by 5 bases, with 28 bases left in between. Written as DNA, the CDR3 is TGTGCCAGCCGGAAAGGCTCAGGGGTTGTGGGGGGCCACGAGCAGTACTTC. Protein product: CASRKGSGVVGGHEQYF.

In this sample, this clonotype turned up many times. The chain couples TRBV7-9 to TRBJ2-7, with TRBD1 matching 7 bases. With V trimmed by 2 bases and J by 4 bases, 8 bases remained unmatched. The V gene's germline CDR1 is SEHNR and CDR2 FQNEAQ (reference sequence). The CDR3 contains 15 residues. CDR3 amino acids: CASSLYSGGRYEQYF. The CDR3 nucleotides are TGTGCCAGCAGCTTATATTCAGGGGGAAGATACGAGCAGTACTTC. Full variable domain (missing parts from reference TRBV7-9 and TRBJ2-7): DTGVSQNPRHKITKRGQNVTFRCDPISEHNRLYWYRQTLGQGPEFLTYFQNEAQLEKSRLLSDRFSAERPKGSFSTLEIQRTEQGDSAMYLCASSLYSGGRYEQYFGPGTRLTVT.

This clonotype appeared many times. This chain connects TRBV6-1 to TRBJ2-5; D is undetermined. Trimming removed 1 base from V and 5 bases from J, with 5 bases in between. The CDR3 is 12 amino acids. The germline V gene encodes CDR1 MNHNS and CDR2 SASEGT. The DNA of the CDR3 is TGTGCCAGCAGTGAAGAACTCGAGACCCAGTACTTC. It is translated as CASSEELETQYF.